The source of this T cell receptor (beta chain) is a study of blood T cell repertoires in COVID-19 (TCRdb year 2020). Background for the entire study: Samples covering the acute and convalescent phases of COVID-19 were provided by collaborators in the United States, Italy and Spain. The material from the prospective study consisted of cDNA or gDNA derived from T cells, B-cell-depleted T cells, or PBMCs. Deeply sampled blood TCRbeta repertoires from subjects exposed to, actively infected with, or recovered from COVID-19 were included in the dataset. The repertoires were made available in a free public database intended to serve as a resource for research on the immune response to SARS-CoV-2. Samples came from the ongoing ImmuneRACE study (first 160 participants) plus 1,254 subjects from 6 global collaborators. Nearly every sample came with metadata listing a de-identified subject ID, COVID-19 status, age in years and sex. Where available, HLA class I and class II types were obtained from metadata supplied by the sample provider rather than from assay-based typing.

The collaborating institutions used their own protocols to collect whole blood in K2EDTA tubes. For TCRbeta analysis, collaborators shipped samples as frozen whole blood, isolated PBMCs, or DNA extracted from either of those sample types. The paper's findings and limits, for the study overall: Clinical and demographic metadata were provided uncurated, with the amount varying by source and participant.

The germline V gene gives CDR1 as SGHDN and CDR2 as FVKESK. The CDR3 contains 11 residues, cysteine and phenylalanine counted. Kept here is only the CDR3 DNA, which spans 33 bases and is read in frame from base 1. V is shortened by 1 base, J by 8 bases, and the region joining them spans 5 bases. The immunoSEQ Assay, a bias-controlled multiplex PCR, was used to amplify TCRbeta CDR3 regions from genomic DNA. Regarding the original processing steps: Within the assay, amplification of reference gene primers was used to estimate how many nucleated cells each sample contained. To quantify the absolute abundance of each unique TCRbeta CDR3 rearrangement, sequence reads were collapsed and filtered. For each sample, productive Simpson clonality was calculated as the square root of Simpson's diversity index over productive rearrangements. TCRdb provides this immuneACCESS table in a form limited to in-frame rearrangements. Some clones are lacking; in checked studies, under half of them reflect an unresolved V gene, and why the rest are absent is not known. The DNA was the basis for D and trimming; V, J and clone size are from that table. In all, the sample holds 120,000 to 150,000 clones, and roughly nine tenths of those were seen once. Just over 3% of the sample is taken by the ten largest.

Of note for this clone: The clone's antigen remains unknown. No base qualities exist here, and no much larger clone lies one base off it.

The material sequenced was peripheral blood. This clonotype was sampled from a woman aged 55-69 years with active COVID-19. The rearrangement combines TRBV14 with TRBJ1-2; the D gene identity is not certain. The CDR3 region reads CASSQVEGYTF. The nucleotide sequence reads TGTGCCAGCAGCCAAGTAGAAGGCTACACCTTC.